This T cell receptor beta chain was identified in a study of PD-1 blockade in classical Hodgkin lymphoma. Each patient relapsed following autologous stem cell transplantation, and prior brentuximab vedotin exposure differed. Germline V gene lookup returns CDR1 KGHSH and CDR2 LQKENI. With 2 bases clipped from V and 1 base from J, the junction kept 6 bases outside the gene matches. The length of the CDR3 is 18 residues. Sequenced by immunoSEQ multiplex PCR; TCRdb stores in-frame clones only, minus some. The sample shows tens of thousands of clones, approximately 90% of them seen only once. Overall study results and limits: CD4+ TCR diversity, unlike CD8+, climbed significantly by C4D1. It was among complete responders that baseline diversity resembled that of newly diagnosed patients.

This clone was counted only a few times. Its target is unknown. Sample: peripheral blood mononuclear cells (PBMCs), taken at baseline. The chain carries TRBV18 and TRBJ2-7, with TRBD2 matching over 15 bases. This TCR was recovered from a human donor with classical Hodgkin lymphoma. CDR3 bases: TGTGCCAGCTCACCATATGGGACTAGCGGGGGGCTTTCCTACGAGCAGTACTTC. As protein: CASSPYGTSGGLSYEQYF.